These T cell receptor beta chains were read from a single sample in a study of T cell responses to AZD1222 COVID-19 vaccine. Produced via immunoSEQ multiplex PCR; TCRdb's table is partial and in-frame only. The sample has around 100,000 clones; more than 75% are singletons. Source: peripheral blood, taken on day 0 of MenACWY control vaccination. The receptors were sampled from an adult in good health. The CDR3 runs from the conserved cysteine through the conserved F or W. A D gene is named only where the DNA matches it firmly. Clone size appears in some rows only: once, few, many, or a class for an expanded clone.

cdr3_aa: CASSQDSDLTDTQYF
cdr3_nt: TGTGCCAGCAGCCAAGATTCGGACCTCACAGATACGCAGTATTTT
d_call: .
v_call: TRBV3-1/TRBV3-2
j_call: TRBJ2-3
clone_size: .

cdr3_aa: CASSFGMANTEAFF
cdr3_nt: TGTGCCAGCAGCTTTGGTATGGCGAACACTGAAGCTTTCTTT
d_call: .
v_call: TRBV7-2
j_call: TRBJ1-1
clone_size: .

cdr3_aa: CAISEPGGGIPLGSYEQYF
cdr3_nt: TGTGCCATCAGTGAGCCCGGGGGGGGTATCCCGCTCGGCTCCTACGAGCAGTACTTC
d_call: TRBD2
v_call: TRBV10-3
j_call: TRBJ2-7
clone_size: few

cdr3_aa: CSVEGRYATTAFF
cdr3_nt: TGCAGCGTTGAAGGTCGGTATGCCACGACGGCTTTCTTT
d_call: .
v_call: TRBV29-1
j_call: TRBJ1-1
clone_size: .

cdr3_aa: CASSVGSSYGYTF
cdr3_nt: TGTGCCAGCAGCGTAGGGTCCAGCTATGGCTACACCTTC
d_call: .
v_call: TRBV9
j_call: TRBJ1-2
clone_size: .

cdr3_aa: CASSPTVREYEQYF
cdr3_nt: TGTGCCAGCTCGCCGACAGTAAGAGAGTACGAGCAGTACTTC
d_call: .
v_call: TRBV18
j_call: TRBJ2-7
clone_size: .

cdr3_aa: CASSDTGPGDIQYF
cdr3_nt: TGTGCCAGCAGTGATACCGGGCCGGGGGACATTCAGTACTTC
d_call: .
v_call: TRBV6-1
j_call: TRBJ2-4
clone_size: .

cdr3_aa: CASSDRGGAYDNEQFF
cdr3_nt: TGTGCCAGCAGTGATAGAGGCGGTGCATACGACAATGAGCAGTTCTTC
d_call: .
v_call: TRBV25-1
j_call: TRBJ2-1
clone_size: .

cdr3_aa: CARSLAGERDQPQHF
cdr3_nt: TGTGCCAGAAGCTTAGCAGGGGAGAGGGATCAGCCCCAGCATTTT
d_call: .
v_call: TRBV7-5
j_call: TRBJ1-5
clone_size: few

cdr3_aa: CASKPGATNEKLFF
cdr3_nt: TGTGCCAGCAAGCCCGGCGCAACTAATGAAAAACTGTTTTTT
d_call: .
v_call: TRBV6-5
j_call: TRBJ1-4
clone_size: .

cdr3_aa: CASSEGRAVNEKLFF
cdr3_nt: TGTGCCAGCAGCGAAGGACGGGCCGTTAATGAAAAACTGTTTTTT
d_call: .
v_call: TRBV6-2/TRBV6-3
j_call: TRBJ1-4
clone_size: .

cdr3_aa: CASSTDRGNIQYF
cdr3_nt: TGTGCCAGTAGTACCGACAGGGGAAACATTCAGTACTTC
d_call: TRBD1
v_call: TRBV19
j_call: TRBJ2-4
clone_size: .

cdr3_aa: CASSLDTGELFF
cdr3_nt: TGTGCCAGCAGCTTGGACACCGGGGAGCTGTTTTTT
d_call: .
v_call: TRBV5-5
j_call: TRBJ2-2
clone_size: .

cdr3_aa: CASSSPIGGLNTEAFF
cdr3_nt: TGTGCCAGCAGTTCCCCCATCGGGGGCCTGAACACTGAAGCTTTCTTT
d_call: .
v_call: TRBV28
j_call: TRBJ1-1
clone_size: .

cdr3_aa: CASSYVEEQYF
cdr3_nt: TGTGCCAGCAGTTATGTGGAAGAGCAGTACTTC
d_call: .
v_call: TRBV6-5
j_call: TRBJ2-7
clone_size: .

cdr3_aa: CASRDRPLTEAFF
cdr3_nt: TGCGCCAGCCGGGACAGGCCCCTAACTGAAGCTTTCTTT
d_call: TRBD1
v_call: TRBV5-1
j_call: TRBJ1-1
clone_size: .

cdr3_aa: CAWSVRTGSYEQYF
cdr3_nt: TGTGCCTGGAGTGTACGGACAGGTTCCTACGAGCAGTACTTC
d_call: TRBD1
v_call: TRBV30
j_call: TRBJ2-7
clone_size: .

cdr3_aa: CASSEIGGSETQYF
cdr3_nt: TGTGCCAGCAGTGAAATCGGGGGCTCAGAGACCCAGTACTTC
d_call: .
v_call: TRBV25-1
j_call: TRBJ2-5
clone_size: .

cdr3_aa: CSGRVNTEAFF
cdr3_nt: TGCAGCGGCAGGGTTAACACTGAAGCTTTCTTT
d_call: .
v_call: TRBV29-1
j_call: TRBJ1-1
clone_size: .

cdr3_aa: CASRTGTATNEQFF
cdr3_nt: TGTGCCAGCAGGACGGGGACAGCCACCAATGAGCAGTTCTTC
d_call: TRBD1
v_call: TRBV2
j_call: TRBJ2-1
clone_size: few

cdr3_aa: CASSVGGTEGEQYF
cdr3_nt: TGTGCCAGTAGCGTAGGGGGGACGGAGGGCGAGCAGTACTTC
d_call: .
v_call: TRBV19
j_call: TRBJ2-7
clone_size: .

cdr3_aa: CASSSPLAVYNEQFF
cdr3_nt: TGTGCCAGCAGTTCCCCTTTAGCGGTATACAATGAGCAGTTCTTC
d_call: .
v_call: TRBV2
j_call: TRBJ2-1
clone_size: .